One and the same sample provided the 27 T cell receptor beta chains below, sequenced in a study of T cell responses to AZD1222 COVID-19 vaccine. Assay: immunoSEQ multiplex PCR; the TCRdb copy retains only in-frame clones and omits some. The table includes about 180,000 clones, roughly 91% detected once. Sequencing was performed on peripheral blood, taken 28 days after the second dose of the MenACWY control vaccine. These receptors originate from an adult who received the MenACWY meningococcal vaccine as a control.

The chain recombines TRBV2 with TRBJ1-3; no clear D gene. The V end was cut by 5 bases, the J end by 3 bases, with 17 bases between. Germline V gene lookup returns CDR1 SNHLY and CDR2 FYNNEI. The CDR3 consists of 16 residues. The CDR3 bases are TGTGCCAGCAGTATGTCCCAGGCTTTGGTTGGAAACACCATATATTTT. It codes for CASSMSQALVGNTIYF.

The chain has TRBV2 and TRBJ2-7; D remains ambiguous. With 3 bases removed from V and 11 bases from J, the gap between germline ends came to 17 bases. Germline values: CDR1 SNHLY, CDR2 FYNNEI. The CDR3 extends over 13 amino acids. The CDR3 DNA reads TGTGCCAGCAGTGAGCCGACGGTCAACCGAGAGTACTTC. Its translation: CASSEPTVNREYF.

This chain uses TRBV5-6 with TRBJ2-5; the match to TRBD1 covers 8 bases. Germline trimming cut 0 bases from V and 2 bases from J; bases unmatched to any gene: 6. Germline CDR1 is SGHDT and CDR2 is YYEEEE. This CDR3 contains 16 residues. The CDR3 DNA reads TGTGCCAGCAGCTTGGTACAGGGGACAGGACAAGAGACCCAGTACTTC. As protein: CASSLVQGTGQETQYF.

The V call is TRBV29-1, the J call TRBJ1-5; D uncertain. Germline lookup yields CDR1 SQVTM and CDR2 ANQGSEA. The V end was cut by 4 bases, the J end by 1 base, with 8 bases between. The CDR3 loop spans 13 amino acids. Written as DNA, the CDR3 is TGCAGCGTTGGAGCCAGCAGCAATCAGCCCCAGCATTTT. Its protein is CSVGASSNQPQHF.

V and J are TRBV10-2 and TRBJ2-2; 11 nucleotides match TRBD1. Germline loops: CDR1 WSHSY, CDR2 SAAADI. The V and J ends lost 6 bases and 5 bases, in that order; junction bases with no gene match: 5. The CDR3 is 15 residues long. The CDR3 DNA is TGCGCCAGCAGCGGGACAGGGGGTTGGACCGGGGAGCTGTTTTTT. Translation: CASSGTGGWTGELFF.

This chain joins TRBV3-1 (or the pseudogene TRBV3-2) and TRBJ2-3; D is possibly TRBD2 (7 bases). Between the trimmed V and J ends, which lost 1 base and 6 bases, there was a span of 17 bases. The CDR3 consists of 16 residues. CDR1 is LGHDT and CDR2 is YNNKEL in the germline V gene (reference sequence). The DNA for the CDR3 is TGTGCCAGCAGCCAAGGACTAGCCTTGGGGGCTGATACGCAGTATTTT. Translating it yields CASSQGLALGADTQYF.

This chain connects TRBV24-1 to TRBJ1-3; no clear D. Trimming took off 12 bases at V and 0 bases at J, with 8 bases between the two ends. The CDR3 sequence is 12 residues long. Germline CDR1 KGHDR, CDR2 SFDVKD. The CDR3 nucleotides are TGTGCCGTGGGATCCTCTGGAAACACCATATATTTT. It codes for CAVGSSGNTIYF.

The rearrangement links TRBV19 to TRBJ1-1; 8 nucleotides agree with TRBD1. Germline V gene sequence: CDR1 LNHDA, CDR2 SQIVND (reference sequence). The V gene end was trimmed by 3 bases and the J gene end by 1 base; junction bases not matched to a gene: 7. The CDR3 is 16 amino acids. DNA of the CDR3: TGTGCCAGTAGTATTGAACAGGGGGGTCCGAACACTGAAGCTTTCTTT. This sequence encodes CASSIEQGGPNTEAFF.

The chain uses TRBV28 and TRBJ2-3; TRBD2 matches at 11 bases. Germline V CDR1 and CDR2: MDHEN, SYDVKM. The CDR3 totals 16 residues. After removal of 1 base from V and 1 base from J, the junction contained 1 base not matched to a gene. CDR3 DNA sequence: TGTGCCAGCAGTTTATCACTAGCGGGGGGCACAGATACGCAGTATTTT. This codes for CASSLSLAGGTDTQYF.

This CDR3 is CATGQGKGQPQHF. The CDR3 DNA is TGTGCCACGGGGCAGGGGAAAGGACAGCCCCAGCATTTT. This chain uses TRBV6-5 with TRBJ1-5; the D gene is possibly TRBD1 (6 bases). CDR3 length: 13 residues. V shed 10 bases and J shed 7 bases, with 17 bases lying between them. Germline values: CDR1 MNHEY, CDR2 SVGAGI.

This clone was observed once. As DNA, the CDR3 is TGTGCCAGCAGTTCCCGCGGGACACCTCAAGGCACTTCACCCCTCCACTTT. Residues: CASSSRGTPQGTSPLHF. This sequence joins TRBV28 and TRBJ1-6; the D gene is possibly TRBD1 (6 bases). Trimming shortened V by 4 bases and J by 9 bases, and 22 bases separated the two germline ends. The CDR3 has 17 amino acids. Germline CDR1 is MDHEN and CDR2 is SYDVKM.

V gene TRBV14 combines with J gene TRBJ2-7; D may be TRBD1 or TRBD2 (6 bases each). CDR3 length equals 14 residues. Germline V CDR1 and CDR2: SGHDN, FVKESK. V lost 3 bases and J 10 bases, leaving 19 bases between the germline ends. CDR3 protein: CASSQKIPGAPQYF. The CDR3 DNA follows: TGTGCCAGCAGCCAGAAGATTCCGGGGGCACCTCAGTACTTC.

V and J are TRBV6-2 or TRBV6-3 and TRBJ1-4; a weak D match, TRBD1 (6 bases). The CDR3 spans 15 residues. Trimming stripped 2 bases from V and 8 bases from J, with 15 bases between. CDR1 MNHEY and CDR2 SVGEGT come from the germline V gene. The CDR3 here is CASSYLGARGEKLFF. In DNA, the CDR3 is TGTGCCAGCAGTTACCTGGGGGCGCGGGGGGAAAAACTGTTTTTT.

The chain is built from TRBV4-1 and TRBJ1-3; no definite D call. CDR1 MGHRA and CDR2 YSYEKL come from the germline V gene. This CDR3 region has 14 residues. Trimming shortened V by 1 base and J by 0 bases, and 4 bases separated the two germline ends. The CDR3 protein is CASSQGDSGNTIYF. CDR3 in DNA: TGCGCCAGCAGCCAAGGGGACTCTGGAAACACCATATATTTT.

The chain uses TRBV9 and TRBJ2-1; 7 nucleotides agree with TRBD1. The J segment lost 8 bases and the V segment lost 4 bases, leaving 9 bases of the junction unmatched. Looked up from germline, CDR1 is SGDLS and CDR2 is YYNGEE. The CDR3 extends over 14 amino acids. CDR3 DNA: TGTGCCAGCAGCATTCAGACAGGGTTGGATGAGCAGTTCTTC. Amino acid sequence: CASSIQTGLDEQFF.

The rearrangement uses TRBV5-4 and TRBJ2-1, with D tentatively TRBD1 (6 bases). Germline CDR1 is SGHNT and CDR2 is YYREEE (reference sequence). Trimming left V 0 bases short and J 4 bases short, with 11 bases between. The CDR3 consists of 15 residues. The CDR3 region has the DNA TGTGCCAGCAGCTTGGAGGCAGGGGCATACAATGAGCAGTTCTTC. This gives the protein CASSLEAGAYNEQFF.

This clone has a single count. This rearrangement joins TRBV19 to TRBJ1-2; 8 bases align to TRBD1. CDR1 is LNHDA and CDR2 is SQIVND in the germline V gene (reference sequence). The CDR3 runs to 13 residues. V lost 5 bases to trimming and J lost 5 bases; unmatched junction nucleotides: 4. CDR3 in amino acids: CASSRQGRYGYTF. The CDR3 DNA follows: TGTGCCAGTAGTCGACAGGGGCGATATGGCTACACCTTC.

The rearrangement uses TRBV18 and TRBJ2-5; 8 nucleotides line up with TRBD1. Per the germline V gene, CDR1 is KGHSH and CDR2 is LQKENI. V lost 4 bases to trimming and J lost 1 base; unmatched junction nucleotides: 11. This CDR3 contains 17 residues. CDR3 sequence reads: CASSQLRGQETQETQYF. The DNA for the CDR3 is TGTGCCAGCTCACAACTCAGGGGGCAGGAGACCCAAGAGACCCAGTACTTC.

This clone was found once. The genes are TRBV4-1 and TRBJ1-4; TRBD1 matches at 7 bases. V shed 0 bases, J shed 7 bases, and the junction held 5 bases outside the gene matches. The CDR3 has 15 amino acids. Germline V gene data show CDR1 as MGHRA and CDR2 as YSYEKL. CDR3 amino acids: CASSQDRGWAEKLFF. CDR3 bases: TGCGCCAGCAGCCAAGACAGGGGGTGGGCTGAAAAACTGTTTTTT.

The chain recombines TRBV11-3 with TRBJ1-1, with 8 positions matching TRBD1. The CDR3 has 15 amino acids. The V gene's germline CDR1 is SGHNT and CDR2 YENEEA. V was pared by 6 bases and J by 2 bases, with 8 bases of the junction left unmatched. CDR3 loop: CASSGQGGRNTEAFF. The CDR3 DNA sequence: TGTGCCAGCAGTGGACAGGGTGGCCGTAACACTGAAGCTTTCTTT.

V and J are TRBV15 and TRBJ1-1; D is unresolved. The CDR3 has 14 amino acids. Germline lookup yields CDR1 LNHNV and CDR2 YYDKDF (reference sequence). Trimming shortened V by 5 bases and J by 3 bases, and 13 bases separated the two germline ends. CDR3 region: CATSSPSGYTEAFF. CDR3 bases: TGTGCCACCAGCTCTCCCTCCGGGTACACTGAAGCTTTCTTT.

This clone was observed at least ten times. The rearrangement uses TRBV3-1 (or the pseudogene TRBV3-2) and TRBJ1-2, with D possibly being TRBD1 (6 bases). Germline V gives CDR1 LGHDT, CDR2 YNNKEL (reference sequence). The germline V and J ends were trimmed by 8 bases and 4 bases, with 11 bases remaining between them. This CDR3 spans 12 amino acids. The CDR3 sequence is CASRGPSYGYTF. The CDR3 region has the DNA TGTGCCAGCCGGGGGCCCTCCTATGGCTACACCTTC.

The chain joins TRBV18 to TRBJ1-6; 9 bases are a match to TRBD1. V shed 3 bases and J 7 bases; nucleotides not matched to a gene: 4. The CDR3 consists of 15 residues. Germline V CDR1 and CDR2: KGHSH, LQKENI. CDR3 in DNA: TGTGCCAGCTCACCCCCCGGACAGGGGAATTCACCCCTCCACTTT. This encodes CASSPPGQGNSPLHF.

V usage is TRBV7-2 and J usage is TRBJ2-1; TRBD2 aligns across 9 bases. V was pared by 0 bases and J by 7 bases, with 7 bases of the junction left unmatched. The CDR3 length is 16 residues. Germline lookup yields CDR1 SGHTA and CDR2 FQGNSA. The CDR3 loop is CASSLAPSGGRNEQFF. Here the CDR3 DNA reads TGTGCCAGCAGCTTAGCCCCCAGCGGGGGGAGAAATGAGCAGTTCTTC.

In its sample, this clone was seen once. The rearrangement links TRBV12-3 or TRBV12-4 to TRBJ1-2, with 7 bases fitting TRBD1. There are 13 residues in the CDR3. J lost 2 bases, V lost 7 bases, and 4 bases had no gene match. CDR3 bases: TGTGCCAGCACCGGGACAGAGAACTATGGCTACACCTTC. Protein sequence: CASTGTENYGYTF.

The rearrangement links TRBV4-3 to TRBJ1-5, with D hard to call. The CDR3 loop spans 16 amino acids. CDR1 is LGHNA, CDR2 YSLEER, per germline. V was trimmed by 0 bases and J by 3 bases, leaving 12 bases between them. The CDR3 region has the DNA TGCGCCAGCAGCCAAGATCCGGGTCGGAACAATCAGCCCCAGCATTTT. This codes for CASSQDPGRNNQPQHF.

The CDR3 reads CASTEGAGGAYEQYF. CDR3 sequence (DNA): TGTGCCAGCACCGAGGGCGCGGGGGGGGCCTACGAGCAGTACTTC. The chain uses TRBV2 and TRBJ2-7; 9 nucleotides line up with TRBD2. Germline lookup yields CDR1 SNHLY and CDR2 FYNNEI. This CDR3 has 15 residues. V dropped 7 bases and J dropped 2; count of bases not matched to a gene: 9. Supplemented by reference TRBV2 and TRBJ2-7, the full variable domain reads EPEVTQTPSHQVTQMGQEVILRCVPISNHLYFYWYRQILGQKVEFLVSFYNNEISEKSEIFDDQFSVERPDGSNFTLKIRSTKLEDSAMYFCASTEGAGGAYEQYFGPGTRLTVT.